The source of this TCR beta chain is a study of cytomegalovirus exposure and HLA in healthy donors. Findings and limits, study-wide: A prior analysis recorded that most TCR beta V segments were productive about 90% or about 30% of the time. Cytomegalovirus-associated status was assigned to approximately 160 TCR beta chains.

Notes on this clone: The antigen is undetermined.

It was with 60 Vbeta and 13 Jbeta primers that the PCR ran. Produced via immunoSEQ multiplex PCR; TCRdb's table is partial and in-frame only. The sample lists more than 85,000 clones, about two thirds occurring once. The sequencing input was PBMCs. The origin of this receptor is a woman between 45 and 65 years old in good health and CMV-seropositive.

CDR3 in DNA: TGCGCCAGCAGCTCACCAGACATGAACACCGGGGAGCTGTTTTTT. This codes for CASSSPDMNTGELFF. The gene calls are TRBV5-1 and TRBJ2-2, with D unresolved. V was cut by 3 bases and J by 1 base, with 10 bases left in between. This CDR3 has 15 residues. Germline CDR1 and CDR2: SGHRS and YFSETQ.